The clone carrying this TCR beta chain was counted a few times. Antigen unknown. This sample was taken from a study of T cells in localized non-small cell lung cancer. Germline lookup yields CDR1 MNHGY and CDR2 SAAAGT. This CDR3 region has 19 residues. Deletions cut 4 bases from V and 0 bases from J, with 24 bases between. Generated by immunoSEQ multiplex PCR, the TCRdb table keeps only in-frame clones and is missing some. This sample yields more than 10,000 clones, of which about 28% are seen a single time; 7.2% belongs to the top ten. General study results and limits: Researchers found a median about 53 of the top 100 tumor clones in adjacent lung.

V is TRBV6-8 and J is TRBJ1-2; D call uncertain. Sample: lung tumor tissue, taken before any cancer treatment. This TCR came from a female donor over 55 with stage I lung adenocarcinoma. The CDR3 sequence is CASSSPVAGDPTANYGYTF. CDR3 DNA sequence: TGTGCCAGCAGTTCCCCCGTGGCAGGCGATCCAACGGCTAACTATGGCTACACCTTC.